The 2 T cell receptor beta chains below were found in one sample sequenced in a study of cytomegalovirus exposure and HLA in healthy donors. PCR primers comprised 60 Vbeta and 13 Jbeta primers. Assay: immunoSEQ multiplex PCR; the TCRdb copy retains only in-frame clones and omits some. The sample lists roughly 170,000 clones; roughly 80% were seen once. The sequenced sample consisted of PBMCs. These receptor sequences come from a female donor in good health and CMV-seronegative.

This CDR3 reads CASIIDREPHNEQFF. The CDR3 nucleotides are TGTGCCAGCATCATCGACAGGGAACCCCACAATGAGCAGTTCTTC. The chain joins TRBV5-7 to TRBJ2-1; 7 bases line up with TRBD1. TRBV5-7 qualifies as an ORF whose function is uncertain. V was clipped by 6 bases and J by 5 bases; unmatched bases: 11. This CDR3 is built from 15 residues.

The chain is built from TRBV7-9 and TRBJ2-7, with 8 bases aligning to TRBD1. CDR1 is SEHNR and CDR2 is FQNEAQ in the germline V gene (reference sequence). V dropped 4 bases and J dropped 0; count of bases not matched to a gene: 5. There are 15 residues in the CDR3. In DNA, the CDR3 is TGTGCCAGCAGCTCCCGGACAGGGAACTCCTACGAGCAGTACTTC. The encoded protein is CASSSRTGNSYEQYF.